These 7 T cell receptor beta chains were all obtained from the same sample, sequenced in a study of blood T cell repertoires in COVID-19. Clones were read by immunoSEQ multiplex PCR, and TCRdb kept only the in-frame ones, dropping some. Found here are some 200,000 clones, 75% to 85% of them singletons; the top ten hold 12%. The specimen was PBMCs or T cells enriched from blood (not recorded which). The receptors come from a man aged 40-55 years who had recovered from COVID-19.

V and J are TRBV28 and TRBJ1-2; a weak D match, TRBD1 (6 bases). Germline V lookup: CDR1 MDHEN, CDR2 SYDVKM. CDR3 size: 14 residues. Trimming took 5 bases from V and 2 from J, leaving 12 bases between them. CDR3 amino acids: CASSPAQGNYGYTF. The CDR3 region has the DNA TGTGCCAGCAGTCCCGCGCAGGGGAACTATGGCTACACCTTC.

V and J are TRBV5-8 and TRBJ1-1, with D possibly TRBD1 on 6 matching bases. The germline V gene encodes CDR1 SGHTS and CDR2 YDEGEE. This CDR3 is 15 amino acids long. Deletions cut 5 bases from V and 3 bases from J, with 17 bases between. The chain's CDR3 is CASRSTGNGDTEAFF. CDR3 nucleotide sequence: TGTGCCAGCAGATCAACAGGGAATGGGGACACTGAAGCTTTCTTT.

The genes are TRBV7-2 and TRBJ1-5, with D possibly TRBD1 on 6 matching bases. Trimming removed 5 bases at V and 7 bases at J, with 18 bases between. Germline assignment: CDR1 SGHTA and CDR2 FQGNSA. The CDR3 loop spans 15 amino acids. CDR3 nucleotide sequence: TGTGCCAGCAGCCCGCGACCTGGGGGCGTACAGCCCCAGCATTTT. Its protein is CASSPRPGGVQPQHF.

This clone occurred once. The chain uses TRBV7-2 and TRBJ1-3, with TRBD1 as a possible D gene (6 bases). Germline V gives CDR1 SGHTA, CDR2 FQGNSA. V gave up 5 bases and J gave up 0 bases, with 14 bases separating them. The CDR3 runs 16 residues. The CDR3 DNA follows: TGTGCCAGCAGCCTAGGGGGGACAATCTCTGGAAACACCATATATTTT. It is translated as CASSLGGTISGNTIYF.

The count of this clone is one. The chain has TRBV6-2 or TRBV6-3 and TRBJ2-7, with TRBD1 as a possible D gene (6 bases). Germline CDR1 and CDR2: MNHEY and SVGEGT. The CDR3 sequence is 14 residues long. Trimming pared 6 bases from V and 3 bases from J, leaving 15 bases between. The CDR3 DNA sequence: TGTGCCAGCAGCCGCTACGAGGACAGCTACGAGCAGTACGTC. Encoded protein: CASSRYEDSYEQYV.

In DNA, the CDR3 is TGTGCCAGCAGCGTACGATTCAGCTCCTACAATGAGCAGTTCTTC. It translates to CASSVRFSSYNEQFF. The chain recombines TRBV9 with TRBJ2-1; no reliable D call. Germline values: CDR1 SGDLS, CDR2 YYNGEE. V was clipped by 1 base and J by 0 bases, with 8 bases between them. The CDR3 consists of 15 residues.

The chain joins TRBV5-1 to TRBJ1-2, with D maybe TRBD1 (6 bases). This CDR3 spans 15 amino acids. CDR1 is SGHRS and CDR2 is YFSETQ in the germline V gene. Trimming pared 0 bases from V and 4 bases from J, leaving 13 bases between. The CDR3 spells CASSLGTGMAYGYTF. Written as DNA, the CDR3 is TGCGCCAGCAGCTTGGGTACAGGGATGGCCTATGGCTACACCTTC.